The rows below give T cell receptor beta chains drawn from one sample of a study of T cells expressing NK-cell markers. Reprocessing the 5' RACE reads, TCRdb reports a single entry for every CDR3 protein and omits DNA. The sample table sets out some 410,000 distinct CDR3 sequences. The sequenced sample was blood T cells: a sorted CD56 or NKG2C T cell subset, CD4+ or CD8+ T cells, or bulk PBMC T cells (not recorded which). The receptors originated from a woman between 18 and 75 years old in good health. CDR3s include the opening cysteine and the closing phenylalanine or tryptophan.

J,V,CDR3
TRBJ2-2,TRBV28,CASSPRDGTGELFF
TRBJ2-2,TRBV30,CAWSWGASTGELFF
TRBJ2-6,TRBV5-5,CASSMAGTGAGANVLTF
TRBJ1-6,TRBV6-5,CASSYSGARLGSPLHF
TRBJ2-7,TRBV7-9,CASSLSTTTYEQYF
TRBJ2-1,TRBV28,CASSSRASWSYNEQFF
TRBJ2-7,TRBV20-1,CSAARAYLRKEQYF
TRBJ1-2,TRBV28,CASSLSSPNYGYTF
TRBJ1-1,TRBV28,CASSFHGQGGAFF
TRBJ2-2,TRBV4-2,CASSPRDSNTGELFF
TRBJ1-2,TRBV5-1,CASSPRTRGYGYTF
TRBJ2-7,TRBV6-5,CASSYSLDRDYEQYF
TRBJ2-7,TRBV29-1,CSVGRTGPYEQYF
TRBJ2-5,TRBV5-4,CASSPAGAVQETQYF
TRBJ1-5,TRBV12-3/TRBV12-4,CASRGQGYPDQPQHF
TRBJ1-2,TRBV12-3/TRBV12-4,CASSQDRWGYTF
TRBJ2-1,TRBV27,CASRITGDNEQFF
TRBJ2-5,TRBV5-1,CASSPFSTKETQYF
TRBJ1-6,TRBV6-5,CASSYLSANSPLHF
TRBJ2-7,TRBV20-1,CSAERSRDLYEQYF
TRBJ1-2,TRBV5-4,CASSSRARTGYTF
TRBJ2-7,TRBV18,CASSPDRVSYEQYF
TRBJ2-1,TRBV9,CASSKPGTSGDNEQFF
TRBJ2-3,TRBV12-3/TRBV12-4,CASSLIRAGADTQYF
TRBJ2-3,TRBV4-2,CASSQGQGVGDTQYF
TRBJ1-1,TRBV2,CASRGQVEAFF
TRBJ2-5,TRBV12-3/TRBV12-4,CASSLRADEETQYF
TRBJ2-1,TRBV29-1,CSVADDTYNEQFF
TRBJ2-1,TRBV5-1,CASSLELASSYNEQFF
TRBJ2-6,TRBV6-2/TRBV6-3,CASSPNRGSPSGANVLTF
TRBJ2-3,TRBV4-3,CASSLLMNPAITSTDTQYF
TRBJ2-3,TRBV20-1,CSARGGEVNPPDTQYF
TRBJ2-2,TRBV5-1,CASSLAEWTEELFF
TRBJ1-1,TRBV5-1,CASSLSQGRRNTEAFF
TRBJ2-3,TRBV20-1,CSAPPSGRGDTQYF
TRBJ2-2,TRBV7-9,CASSPTSGSGTGELFF
TRBJ2-1,TRBV7-2,CASSVVLGYSFSEQFF
TRBJ2-2,TRBV4-1,CASSRVAVLGGELFF